Each of the 9 T cell receptor beta chains below was sequenced from the same sample in a study of CD8 T cells in Susac syndrome. Reverse transcription of roughly 0.45 to 1 ug RNA was carried out with random hexamers. TCRdb called the immunoSEQ multiplex PCR reads again in MiXCR, with one record for every CDR3 protein. The table includes tens of thousands of distinct CDR3 sequences, 85% to 95% detected once. The sample consisted of CD4+ T cells from PBMCs. Receptor source: a human donor with Susac syndrome.

This clonotype was detected only once. The V gene is TRBV11-2, the J gene TRBJ2-4, with 10 positions matching TRBD1. CDR3 length: 13 amino acids. Germline assignment: CDR1 SGHAT and CDR2 FQNNGV. J lost 7 bases, V lost 3 bases, and 0 bases had no gene match. The CDR3 region has the DNA TGTGCCAGCAGCTTGGGACAGGGGAACATTCAGTACTTC. Translating gives CASSLGQGNIQYF.

V and J are TRBV28 and TRBJ2-7; no clear D gene. The V end was cut by 3 bases, the J end by 5 bases, with 2 bases between. Germline CDR1 MDHEN, CDR2 SYDVKM. The CDR3 has 10 amino acids. CDR3 coding DNA: TGTGCCAGCAGTTTGCACGAGCAGTACTTC. The encoded protein is CASSLHEQYF.

The rearrangement uses TRBV9 and TRBJ2-5; no firm D call. V was clipped by 1 base and J by 4 bases, with 8 bases between them. The CDR3 consists of 13 residues. Germline V lookup: CDR1 SGDLS, CDR2 YYNGEE. This CDR3 is CASSVIASETQYF. DNA of the CDR3: TGTGCCAGCAGCGTAATCGCATCAGAGACCCAGTACTTC.

The CDR3 DNA reads as TGCAGTGCTAGAGAATCAGGGAGCCAGTTCTTC. It encodes CSARESGSQFF. This sequence joins TRBV20-1 and TRBJ2-1, with D perhaps assigned TRBD1 or TRBD2 (5 bases each). The germline V and J ends were trimmed by 0 bases and 13 bases, with 10 bases remaining between them. The CDR3 sequence is 11 residues long. Per the germline V gene, CDR1 is DFQATT and CDR2 is SNEGSKA (reference sequence).

The chain recombines TRBV4-1 with TRBJ2-7; a weak D match, TRBD1 (6 bases). CDR3 length: 13 residues. The germline gives CDR1 MGHRA, CDR2 YSYEKL. The V end was cut by 3 bases, the J end by 10 bases, with 16 bases between. The CDR3 loop is CASSQPGVAEQYF. The DNA for the CDR3 is TGCGCCAGCAGCCAGCCAGGGGTGGCGGAACAGTACTTC.

The J gene is TRBJ2-7, the V gene TRBV11-2, with D unresolved. Trimming removed 8 bases from V and 3 bases from J, with 17 bases in between. Germline values: CDR1 SGHAT, CDR2 FQNNGV. The CDR3 has 14 amino acids. The CDR3 region has the DNA TGTGCCAGCGGCGACCTATTTGCCCACTACGAGCAGTACTTC. This sequence encodes CASGDLFAHYEQYF.

The V and J genes are TRBV28 and TRBJ2-1; D perhaps matches TRBD1 (5 bases). This CDR3 contains 11 residues. From germline, CDR1 is MDHEN and CDR2 SYDVKM. Trimming cost V 6 bases and J 12 bases, with 12 bases left between them. The CDR3 DNA follows: TGTGCCAGCAGGACAGCGCGTGGGCAGTTCTTC. Residues: CASRTARGQFF.

This chain connects TRBV5-1 to TRBJ2-1; a possible D gene is TRBD1 (6 bases). V was shortened by 3 bases and J by 4 bases, with 20 bases between the two germline ends. Germline V gene sequence: CDR1 SGHRS, CDR2 YFSETQ. There are 17 residues in the CDR3. The CDR3 coding sequence is TGCGCCAGCAGCTCCAGCACCGCCGGGACAAATTACAATGAGCAGTTCTTC. The encoded protein is CASSSSTAGTNYNEQFF.

The chain is built from TRBV6-6 and TRBJ2-3; the D is unclear. The CDR3 extends over 13 amino acids. Trimming cost V 4 bases and J 3 bases, with 8 bases left between them. Germline V CDR1 and CDR2: MNHNY, SVGAGI (reference sequence). CDR3 amino acids: CASSLQTTDTQYF. The CDR3 DNA reads as TGTGCCAGCAGTTTACAGACAACAGATACGCAGTATTTT.